The 9 T cell receptor beta chains below come from one sample, sequenced in a study of shared clonotypes between healthy human individuals. Assay used: immunoSEQ multiplex PCR; TCRdb lists only in-frame clones, some missing. The profile covers 630,000 or so clones, with about 98% appearing a single time and 0.3% taken by the ten largest. Terminally differentiated effector memory CD45RA+ cells were excluded from the naive CD8 cells, which were CD45RO-negative and positively selected for CCR7. Material: naive CD8+ T cells sorted from blood. Receptors were obtained from a young man in good health.

This chain uses TRBV6-1 with TRBJ2-3; 11 positions match TRBD2. Losses at the gene ends were 7 bases for V and 4 bases for J; bases not matched to a gene: 7. Germline assignment: CDR1 MNHNS and CDR2 SASEGT. The CDR3 contains 15 residues. The CDR3 DNA follows: TGTGCCAGCATCGTAGCGGGAGGGCCCGCAGATACGCAGTATTTT. Translation: CASIVAGGPADTQYF.

J is TRBJ2-1 and V is TRBV29-1; possible D gene TRBD1, 5 bases. The CDR3 contains 19 residues. Trimming took 1 base from V and 0 from J, leaving 22 bases between them. Looked up from germline, CDR1 is SQVTM and CDR2 is ANQGSEA. The CDR3 reads CSVEGAFRGALSSYNEQFF. The CDR3 coding sequence is TGCAGCGTTGAAGGGGCGTTTCGTGGGGCGCTCAGCTCCTACAATGAGCAGTTCTTC.

The chain recombines TRBV7-6 with TRBJ2-3, with D possibly being TRBD2 (5 bases). Looked up from germline, CDR1 is SGHVS and CDR2 is FNYEAQ. The CDR3 has 13 amino acids. V shed 5 bases and J shed 4 bases, with 10 bases lying between them. CDR3 in amino acids: CASSPGLSDTQYF. The CDR3 nucleotides read TGTGCCAGCAGCCCTGGACTTTCAGATACGCAGTATTTT.

The chain is built from TRBV5-1 and TRBJ1-2; D is undetermined. Germline CDR1 is SGHRS and CDR2 is YFSETQ. The CDR3 contains 13 residues. The V and J ends lost 3 bases and 0 bases respectively, with 6 bases between them. This chain's CDR3 is CASSYEPNYGYTF. CDR3 DNA: TGCGCCAGCAGCTATGAACCTAACTATGGCTACACCTTC.

V is TRBV9 and J is TRBJ2-1; TRBD1 or TRBD2 may be the D gene (5 bases each). The V gene lost 3 bases and the J gene lost 8 bases, with 12 bases spanning the gap. The CDR3 has 13 amino acids. Germline V gives CDR1 SGDLS, CDR2 YYNGEE. The CDR3 region has the DNA TGTGCCAGCAGCGGGGGGAGTCCCCATGAGCAGTTCTTC. This sequence encodes CASSGGSPHEQFF.

This clone was recorded once. This chain uses TRBV7-9 with TRBJ2-2; D is ambiguous. Trimming took off 3 bases at V and 6 bases at J, with 2 bases between the two ends. In germline, CDR1 is SEHNR, CDR2 FQNEAQ (reference sequence). The CDR3 totals 11 residues. The CDR3 protein is CASSFAGELFF. CDR3 nucleotides: TGTGCCAGCAGCTTCGCCGGGGAGCTGTTTTTT.

CDR3 in DNA: TGTGCCATCACCCCGGGACAGGGCGCAGATACGCAGTATTTT. Its translation: CAITPGQGADTQYF. This chain joins TRBV10-3 and TRBJ2-3; 9 nucleotides agree with TRBD1. The CDR3 has 14 amino acids. Germline CDR1 is ENHRY and CDR2 is SYGVKD. The V gene end was trimmed by 7 bases and the J gene end by 4 bases; junction bases not matched to a gene: 6.

The chain employs TRBV16 and TRBJ1-5; a weak D match, TRBD1 (6 bases). CDR3 size: 18 residues. Looked up from germline, CDR1 is KGHSY and CDR2 is FQNENV. Trimming left V 1 base short and J 9 bases short, with 25 bases between. CDR3 loop: CASSQFSSRGLSPGPQHF. CDR3 nucleotides: TGTGCCAGCAGCCAATTCTCAAGCAGGGGACTATCCCCGGGGCCCCAGCATTTT.

The V and J genes are TRBV2 and TRBJ2-3; possible D gene TRBD1, 6 bases. The CDR3 has 13 amino acids. Germline-derived CDR1 and CDR2 are SNHLY and FYNNEI. Between the trimmed V and J ends, which lost 4 bases and 5 bases, there was a span of 10 bases. CDR3: CASSVSRGDTQYF. The CDR3 DNA sequence: TGTGCCAGCAGTGTCTCCAGGGGAGATACGCAGTATTTT. The full variable domain, completed using reference TRBV2 and TRBJ2-3, is EPEVTQTPSHQVTQMGQEVILRCVPISNHLYFYWYRQILGQKVEFLVSFYNNEISEKSEIFDDQFSVERPDGSNFTLKIRSTKLEDSAMYFCASSVSRGDTQYFGPGTRLTVL.